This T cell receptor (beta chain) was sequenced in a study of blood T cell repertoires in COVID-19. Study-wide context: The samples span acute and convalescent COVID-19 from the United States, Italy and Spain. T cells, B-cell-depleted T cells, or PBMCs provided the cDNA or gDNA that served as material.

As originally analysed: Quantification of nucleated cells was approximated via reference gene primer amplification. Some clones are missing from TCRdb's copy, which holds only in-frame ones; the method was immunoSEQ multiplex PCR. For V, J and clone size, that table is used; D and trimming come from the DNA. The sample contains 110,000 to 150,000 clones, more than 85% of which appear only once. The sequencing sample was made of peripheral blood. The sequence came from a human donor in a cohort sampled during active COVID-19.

CDR3 sequence (DNA): TGTGCCTGGAGCCGGGGTGAAAGCCCCACATATCAGCCCCAGCATTTT. Translation gives CAWSRGESPTYQPQHF. The chain couples TRBV30 to TRBJ1-5, with D unresolved. This CDR3 contains 16 residues. Germline V gives CDR1 GTSNPN, CDR2 SVGIG (reference sequence). V lost 3 bases to trimming and J lost 5 bases, with 20 bases between them.